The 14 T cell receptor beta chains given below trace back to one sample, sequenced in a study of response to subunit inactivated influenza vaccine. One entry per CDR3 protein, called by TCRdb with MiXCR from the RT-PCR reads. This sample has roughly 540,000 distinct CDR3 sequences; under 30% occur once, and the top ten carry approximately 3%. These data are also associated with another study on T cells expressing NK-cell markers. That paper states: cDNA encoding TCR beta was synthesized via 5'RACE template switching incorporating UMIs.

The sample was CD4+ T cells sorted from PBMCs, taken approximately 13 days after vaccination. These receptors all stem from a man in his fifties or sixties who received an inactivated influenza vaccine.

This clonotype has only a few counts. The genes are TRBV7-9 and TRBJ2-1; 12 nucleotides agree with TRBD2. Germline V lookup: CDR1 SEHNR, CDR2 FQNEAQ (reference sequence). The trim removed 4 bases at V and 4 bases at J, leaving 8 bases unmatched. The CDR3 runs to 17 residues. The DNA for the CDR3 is TGTGCCAGCAGCTCGATCCGACTAGCGGGGGTGTACAATGAGCAGTTCTTC. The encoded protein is CASSSIRLAGVYNEQFF.

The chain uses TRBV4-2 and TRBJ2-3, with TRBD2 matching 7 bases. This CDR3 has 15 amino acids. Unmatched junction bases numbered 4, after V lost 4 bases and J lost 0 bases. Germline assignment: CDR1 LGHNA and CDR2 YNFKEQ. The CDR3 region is CASSPSGGSTDTQYF. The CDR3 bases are TGTGCCAGCAGCCCGTCCGGGGGGAGCACAGATACGCAGTATTTT.

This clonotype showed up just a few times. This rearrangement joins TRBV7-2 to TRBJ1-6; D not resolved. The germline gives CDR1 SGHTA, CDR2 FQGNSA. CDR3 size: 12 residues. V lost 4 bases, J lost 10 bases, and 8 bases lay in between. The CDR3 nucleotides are TGTGCCAGCAGCTCTTTAAGCTCACCCCTCCACTTT. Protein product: CASSSLSSPLHF.

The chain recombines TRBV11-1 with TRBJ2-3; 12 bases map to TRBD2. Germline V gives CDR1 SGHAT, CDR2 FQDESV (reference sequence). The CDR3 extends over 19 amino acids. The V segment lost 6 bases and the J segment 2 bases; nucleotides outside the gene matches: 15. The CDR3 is CASRSPLAGGPIATDTQYF. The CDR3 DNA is TGTGCCAGCAGATCCCCCCTAGCGGGGGGGCCTATCGCCACAGATACGCAGTATTTT.

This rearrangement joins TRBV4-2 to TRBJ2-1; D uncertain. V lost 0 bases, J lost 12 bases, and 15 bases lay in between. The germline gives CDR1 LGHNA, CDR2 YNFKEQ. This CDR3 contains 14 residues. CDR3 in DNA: TGTGCCAGCAGCCAAGATACCCACTCTCAGGTGCAGTTCTTC. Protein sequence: CASSQDTHSQVQFF.

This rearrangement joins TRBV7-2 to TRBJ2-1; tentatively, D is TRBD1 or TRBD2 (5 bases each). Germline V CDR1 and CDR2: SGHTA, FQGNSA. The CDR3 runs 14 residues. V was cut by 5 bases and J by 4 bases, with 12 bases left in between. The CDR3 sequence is CASSTRDVYNEQFF. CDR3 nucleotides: TGTGCCAGCAGCACCCGGGACGTATACAATGAGCAGTTCTTC. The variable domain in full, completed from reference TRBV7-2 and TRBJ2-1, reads GAGVSQSPSNKVTEKGKDVELRCDPISGHTALYWYRQSLGQGLEFLIYFQGNSAPDKSGLPSDRFSAERTGGSVSTLTIQRTQQEDSAVYLCASSTRDVYNEQFFGPGTRLTVL.

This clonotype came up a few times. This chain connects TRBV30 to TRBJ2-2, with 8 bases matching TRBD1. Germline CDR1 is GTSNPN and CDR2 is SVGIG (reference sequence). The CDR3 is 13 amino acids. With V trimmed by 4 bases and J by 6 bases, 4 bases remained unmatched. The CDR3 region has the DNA TGTGCCTGGATGACACAGGGGGCCGGGGAGCTGTTTTTT. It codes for CAWMTQGAGELFF.

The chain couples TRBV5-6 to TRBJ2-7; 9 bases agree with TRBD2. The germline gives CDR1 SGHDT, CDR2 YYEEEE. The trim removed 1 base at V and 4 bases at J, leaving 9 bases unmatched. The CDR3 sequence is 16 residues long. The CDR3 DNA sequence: TGTGCCAGCAGCTTGTTTGGAGCGGGACTAGCATACGAGCAGTACTTC. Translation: CASSLFGAGLAYEQYF.

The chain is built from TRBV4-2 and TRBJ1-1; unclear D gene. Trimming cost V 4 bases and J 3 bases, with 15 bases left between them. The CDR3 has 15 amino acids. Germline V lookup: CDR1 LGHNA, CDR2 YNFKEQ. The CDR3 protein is CASSPSDKYHTEAFF. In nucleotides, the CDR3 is TGTGCCAGCAGCCCATCAGACAAGTACCACACTGAAGCTTTCTTT.

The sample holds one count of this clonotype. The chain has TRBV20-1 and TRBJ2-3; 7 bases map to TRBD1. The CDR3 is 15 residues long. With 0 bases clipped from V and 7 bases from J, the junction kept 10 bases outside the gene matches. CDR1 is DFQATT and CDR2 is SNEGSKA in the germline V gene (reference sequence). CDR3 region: CSARDGQGEVNTQYF. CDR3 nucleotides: TGCAGTGCTAGAGATGGGCAGGGGGAAGTAAATACGCAGTATTTT.

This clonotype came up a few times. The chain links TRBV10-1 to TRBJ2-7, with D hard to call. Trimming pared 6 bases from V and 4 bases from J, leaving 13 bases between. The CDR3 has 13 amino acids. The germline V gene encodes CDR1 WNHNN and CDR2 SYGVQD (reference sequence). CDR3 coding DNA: TGCGCCAGCAGCCCCGGACCGAAGTACGAGCAGTACTTC. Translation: CASSPGPKYEQYF.

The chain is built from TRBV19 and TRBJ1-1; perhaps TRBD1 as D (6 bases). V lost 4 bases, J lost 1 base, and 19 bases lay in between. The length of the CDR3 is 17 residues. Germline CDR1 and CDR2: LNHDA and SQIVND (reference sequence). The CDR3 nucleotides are TGTGCCAGTAGTAGCGGACTGAGACAGGTCACGAACACTGAAGCTTTCTTT. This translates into CASSSGLRQVTNTEAFF.

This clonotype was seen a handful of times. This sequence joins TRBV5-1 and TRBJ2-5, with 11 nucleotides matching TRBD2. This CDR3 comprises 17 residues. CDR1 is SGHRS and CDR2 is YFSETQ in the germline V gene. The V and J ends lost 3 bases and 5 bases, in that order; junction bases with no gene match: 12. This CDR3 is CASSWILAGGFPETQYF. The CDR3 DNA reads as TGCGCCAGCAGCTGGATTCTAGCGGGAGGATTCCCGGAGACCCAGTACTTC.

In DNA, the CDR3 is TGCGCCAGCAGCTTGGACAGGGGGCGTCCAGATACGCAGTATTTT. It encodes CASSLDRGRPDTQYF. The V gene is TRBV5-1, the J gene TRBJ2-3, with 9 bases that match TRBD1. The length of the CDR3 is 15 residues. The germline V gene encodes CDR1 SGHRS and CDR2 YFSETQ. Trimming cost V 0 bases and J 4 bases; bases outside gene matches: 3. The full variable domain, rest sourced from reference TRBV5-1 and TRBJ2-3, is KAGVTQTPRYLIKTRGQQVTLSCSPISGHRSVSWYQQTPGQGLQFLFEYFSETQRNKGNFPGRFSGRQFSNSRSEMNVSTLELGDSALYLCASSLDRGRPDTQYFGPGTRLTVL.